The 9 T cell receptor beta chains presented below share a single source sample, sequenced in a study of response to subunit inactivated influenza vaccine. MiXCR was run by TCRdb on the RT-PCR reads, yielding one entry per CDR3 protein. The sample has some 180,000 distinct CDR3 sequences, around a tenth seen once. The source material was non-naive T cells sorted from PBMCs, sampled on the day of vaccination. The receptors come from a man between 50 and 59 years old who received an inactivated influenza vaccine.

This clonotype was seen a few times. Relative to the germline gene, one junction end is altered; a read error may explain this. The chain recombines TRBV7-9 with TRBJ2-7; the D gene is possibly TRBD1 (6 bases). The CDR3 spans 13 residues. Germline values: CDR1 SEHNR, CDR2 FQNEAQ (reference sequence). This CDR3 is CASSLVGHYGQYF. In DNA form, the CDR3 reads TGTGCCAGCAGCTTAGTGGGACATTACGGGCAGTACTTC. The full variable domain, completed using reference TRBV7-9 and TRBJ2-7, is DTGVSQNPRHKITKRGQNVTFRCDPISEHNRLYWYRQTLGQGPEFLTYFQNEAQLEKSRLLSDRFSAERPKGSFSTLEIQRTEQGDSAMYLCASSLVGHYGQYFGPGTRLTVT.

The sample holds many counts of this clonotype. The chain has TRBV6-2 or TRBV6-3 and TRBJ1-1; D is unclear. The CDR3 is made up of 14 amino acids. Trimming took 7 bases from V and 1 from J, leaving 13 bases between them. Germline CDR1 MNHEY, CDR2 SVGEGT. The CDR3 region is CASTLAGQNTEAFF. In nucleotides, the CDR3 is TGTGCCAGCACCCTCGCTGGGCAGAACACTGAAGCTTTCTTT.

The chain has TRBV18 and TRBJ2-5; 8 bases align to TRBD2. The CDR3 is 18 residues long. Trimming at V came to 0 bases and at J to 1 base, leaving 10 bases not matched to a gene. Germline CDR1 is KGHSH and CDR2 is LQKENI. DNA for the CDR3: TGTGCCAGCTCACCACCAGTTTTCCCAGCGGGAGCCCAAGAGACCCAGTACTTC. It is translated as CASSPPVFPAGAQETQYF.

This clonotype appeared a few times. This chain joins TRBV7-9 and TRBJ1-1; 7 positions match TRBD1. The CDR3 covers 15 residues. Germline values: CDR1 SEHNR, CDR2 FQNEAQ (reference sequence). V was pared by 6 bases and J by 6 bases, with 13 bases of the junction left unmatched. CDR3 residues: CASRPRGQGSAEAFF. CDR3 bases: TGTGCCAGCAGACCAAGGGGGCAGGGGAGCGCTGAAGCTTTCTTT.

This clonotype was seen ten or more times. The rearrangement uses TRBV29-1 and TRBJ2-2; TRBD2 matches at 10 bases. The germline V gene encodes CDR1 SQVTM and CDR2 ANQGSEA. Trimming at V came to 7 bases and at J to 7 bases, leaving 15 bases not matched to a gene. This CDR3 is 16 amino acids long. DNA of the CDR3: TGCAGCGCGGGCCGGCAAGCGGGAGGGCCCGGCGGGGAGCTGTTTTTT. Its protein is CSAGRQAGGPGGELFF.

Comment on this clonotype: Just one base apart from a much larger clone, this may be a read error. The chain recombines TRBV11-2 with TRBJ2-7; D gene unclear. The J call is in doubt because the DNA end fits TRBJ2-1 better. The CDR3 covers 13 residues. Germline V gene sequence: CDR1 SGHAT, CDR2 FQNNGV. CDR3 nucleotide sequence: TGTGCCAGCAGCTTAGTAAAGGGATACGAGCAGTTCTTC. Translation gives CASSLVKGYEQFF.

The chain links TRBV28 to TRBJ2-7; D is possibly TRBD2 (6 bases). The germline V gene has CDR1 MDHEN and CDR2 SYDVKM. CDR3 length equals 18 residues. The ends were cut back, 6 bases at V and 0 bases at J, with 24 bases in the middle. The CDR3 is CASSRRYTHAGSSYEQYF. The CDR3 bases are TGTGCCAGCAGCCGCCGGTACACCCACGCGGGGAGCTCCTACGAGCAGTACTTC. Filled out from reference TRBV28 and TRBJ2-7, the complete variable domain reads DVKVTQSSRYLVKRTGEKVFLECVQDMDHENMFWYRQDPGLGLRLIYFSYDVKMKEKGDIPEGYSVSREKKERFSLILESASTNQTSMYLCASSRRYTHAGSSYEQYFGPGTRLTVT.

This clonotype was seen repeatedly, ten times or more. The V gene is TRBV5-1, the J gene TRBJ1-1, with unresolved D. Deletions cut 2 bases from V and 8 bases from J, with 13 bases between. This CDR3 has 13 amino acids. CDR1 and CDR2 (germline): SGHRS, YFSETQ. DNA for the CDR3: TGCGCCAGCAGCTTTTCAAGGGTCCAGGAAGCTTTCTTT. It is translated as CASSFSRVQEAFF.

This clonotype was counted only a few times. This chain uses TRBV4-2 with TRBJ1-1; no definite D call. This CDR3 region has 14 residues. V was clipped by 0 bases and J by 11 bases, with 16 bases between them. Germline CDR1 is LGHNA and CDR2 is YNFKEQ. The CDR3 region has the DNA TGTGCCAGCAGCCAAGAGAGCGAGTCGCGAATGGCTTTCTTT. Its protein is CASSQESESRMAFF.